Each of the 11 T cell receptor beta chains below was sequenced from the same sample in a study of OX40 agonist ivuxolimab in advanced cancers. Data came from immunoSEQ multiplex PCR; TCRdb stores just in-frame clones and leaves some out. The data contain 55,000 to 80,000 clones, about four fifths of them singletons. Sequencing used CD4+ or CD8+ T cells sorted from blood, obtained in a trial of the OX40 agonist ivuxolimab. All receptors derive from an adult with an advanced solid tumor such as melanoma, head and neck, liver or kidney cancer.

The rearrangement uses TRBV4-1 and TRBJ2-3; TRBD2 aligns across 9 bases. Trimming took 4 bases from V and 4 from J; bases not matched to a gene: 9. This CDR3 has 16 amino acids. CDR1 and CDR2 from the germline V gene are MGHRA and YSYEKL. In DNA form, the CDR3 reads TGCGCCAGCAGCCCAAGACCAGCGGGGGGCGCAGATACGCAGTATTTT. Amino acid sequence: CASSPRPAGGADTQYF.

The chain couples TRBV5-1 to TRBJ1-1; possibly TRBD1 for D (5 bases). CDR1 is SGHRS and CDR2 is YFSETQ in the germline V gene. The CDR3 consists of 17 residues. The germline V and J ends were trimmed by 0 bases and 9 bases, with 24 bases remaining between them. CDR3 sequence: CASSLGGGHRGGGKAFF. The DNA for the CDR3 is TGCGCCAGCAGCTTGGGGGGCGGGCACCGAGGAGGAGGTAAAGCTTTCTTT.

The CDR3 spells CASSFEGGLFEQYF. The CDR3 DNA reads as TGTGCCAGCAGCTTCGAGGGAGGCCTTTTCGAACAGTACTTC. This chain uses TRBV5-6 with TRBJ2-7; possible D gene TRBD2, 6 bases. This CDR3 region has 14 residues. Looked up from germline, CDR1 is SGHDT and CDR2 is YYEEEE. Trimming took off 2 bases at V and 10 bases at J, with 19 bases between the two ends. The full variable domain, completed using reference TRBV5-6 and TRBJ2-7, is DAGVTQSPTHLIKTRGQQVTLRCSPKSGHDTVSWYQQALGQGPQFIFQYYEEEERQRGNFPDRFSGHQFPNYSSELNVNALLLGDSALYLCASSFEGGLFEQYFGPGTRLTVT.

The rearrangement links TRBV30 to TRBJ1-4; 10 bases agree with TRBD1. The V gene end was trimmed by 3 bases and the J gene end by 7 bases; junction bases not matched to a gene: 5. The germline CDR1 and CDR2 sequences are GTSNPN and SVGIG (reference sequence). The CDR3 spans 14 residues. CDR3: CAWSTGTGVEKLFF. The DNA of the CDR3 is TGTGCCTGGAGCACCGGGACAGGGGTTGAAAAACTGTTTTTT.

The chain uses TRBV30 and TRBJ1-5; D is ambiguous. CDR1 and CDR2 (germline): GTSNPN, SVGIG (reference sequence). V was clipped by 0 bases and J by 4 bases, with 7 bases between them. The CDR3 is made up of 13 amino acids. The chain's CDR3 is CAWSVWGNQPQHF. As DNA, the CDR3 is TGTGCCTGGAGTGTATGGGGAAATCAGCCCCAGCATTTT.

CDR3 nucleotide sequence: TGTGCCAGTAGTGATCTGGGCGGGGAACGGACAGATACGCAGTATTTT. Its translation: CASSDLGGERTDTQYF. The chain joins TRBV19 to TRBJ2-3; perhaps TRBD2 as D (6 bases). The CDR3 totals 16 residues. Trimming cost V 5 bases and J 3 bases, with 18 bases left between them. The germline V gene has CDR1 LNHDA and CDR2 SQIVND (reference sequence).

The chain joins TRBV11-2 to TRBJ2-1, with D possibly being TRBD2 (5 bases). In germline, CDR1 is SGHAT, CDR2 FQNNGV. Trimming pared 1 base from V and 9 bases from J, leaving 10 bases between. The CDR3 is 13 amino acids. CDR3 in DNA: TGTGCCAGCAGCTTAGGGTTAGAGGGTGAGCAGTTCTTC. This gives the protein CASSLGLEGEQFF.

This chain connects TRBV5-4 to TRBJ1-2, with D perhaps matching TRBD1 (6 bases). CDR1 is SGHNT, CDR2 YYREEE, per germline (reference sequence). V dropped 0 bases and J dropped 3 bases, with 6 bases sitting between them. The CDR3 is 13 residues long. CDR3 nucleotide sequence: TGTGCCAGCAGCTTGGACAGGGACTATGGCTACACCTTC. It is translated as CASSLDRDYGYTF.

Written as DNA, the CDR3 is TGTGCCAGCAGCCTCGGGATAGGGTTGGCTGGAAACACCATATATTTT. Its protein product is CASSLGIGLAGNTIYF. The V call is TRBV27, the J call TRBJ1-3, with D unresolved. The V gene lost 6 bases and the J gene lost 2 bases, with 17 bases spanning the gap. Germline CDR1 reads MNHEY; CDR2 reads SMNVEV (reference sequence). The CDR3 has 16 amino acids.

The chain couples TRBV6-6 to TRBJ1-1, with TRBD1 as a possible D gene (5 bases). The length of the CDR3 is 15 residues. Trimming took off 7 bases at V and 1 base at J, with 16 bases between the two ends. Per the germline V gene, CDR1 is MNHNY and CDR2 is SVGAGI (reference sequence). CDR3 protein: CASTLGAGRNTEAFF. DNA of the CDR3: TGTGCCAGCACCCTCGGGGCAGGGCGGAACACTGAAGCTTTCTTT.

This chain links TRBV4-3 with TRBJ1-2; no reliable D call. This CDR3 comprises 14 residues. The V and J ends lost 1 base and 5 bases respectively, with 11 bases between them. Per the germline V gene, CDR1 is LGHNA and CDR2 is YSLEER. The CDR3 coding sequence is TGCGCCAGCAGCCAAGGCCGGATTTTTTATGGCTACACCTTC. Its protein is CASSQGRIFYGYTF.